This note documents a single T cell receptor (beta chain) sequence. The antigen this receptor binds is unknown. Within one base of it there is no much larger clone, and no base qualities were kept. Taken from cysteine to phenylalanine, the CDR3 has 15 residues. Only the CDR3 part of the read is kept: 45 bases, read in frame from the first base. Via the germline V gene (reference sequence), CDR1 is SEHNR and CDR2 FQNEAQ. V is reduced by 5 bases and J by 5 bases, leaving a spacing of 18 bases between them. This sample stems from a study of blood T cells in healthy people across ages (dated by TCRdb to the mid-2010s). In the study overall: Template switching captured roughly one uniquely barcoded TCR beta cDNA molecule per two T cells in model experiments. To track age-related changes in TCR beta repertoire diversity, the study relied on deep sequencing normalized with unique cDNA molecular identifiers. The donors were split into four age groups: young (average about 15 years), middle-aged (around 40), aged (about 62) and long-lived (roughly 86). To avoid experimental bias, donors of different ages were randomly spread across the sequencing lanes. The study analyzed two additional independent replicas of 1 million unique cDNA reads from the same blood draw for two donors, one aged 18 to 29 and one aged 80 or older.

The donors were roughly 40 Caucasian individuals from Russia, aged roughly 6 to 100 years, who were systemically healthy. Each donor gave about 9.7 milliliters of peripheral blood, drawn into EDTA-treated Vacutainer tubes. Ficoll-Paque density-gradient centrifugation was used to isolate PBMCs, with at least 6 million obtained per sample. Total RNA was extracted from PBMCs with Trizol reagent, with at least 5 micrograms obtained per sample. The percentages of naive CD45RAhigh/CD27high T cells were determined by flow cytometry on a PBMC aliquot from every donor. General study outcomes and caveats: As age increased, observed TCR beta diversity per million T cells dropped in a roughly linear way, and a significant reduction was already evident by age about 40. Because profiling used bulk unsorted PBMCs, naive and antigen-experienced compartments could not be compared conclusively. Estimates of total diversity based on one million sequenced T cells were considered lower bounds and underestimates. There was a strong correlation between observed TCR beta diversity and the percentage of naive T cells measured by flow cytometry. Because donor CMV infection status was unknown, age-related changes in expanded clonotypes were potentially confounded. The long-lived group showed more naive CD4+ T cells, fewer expanded clones and increased TCR diversity than the aged group, suggesting age selection.

Library prep was done by 5' RACE. For sequencing, an Illumina HiSeq 2500 was employed. A second PCR of about 6 to 11 cycles was performed with a sample-barcoded 5' primer and a J-beta primer mix. A unique molecular identifier was introduced onto each TCR beta cDNA molecule by a template-switch 5' adaptor carrying 12 random nucleotides. At least 3 million CDR3-containing paired-end reads were obtained from each sample. First-strand cDNA was synthesized from all RNA with the Mint cDNA synthesis kit, primed by a TRBC-specific oligonucleotide. After uracil-DNA glycosylase treatment, a first 18-cycle PCR used universal primers M1SS and BC2_uni_R on all cDNA. The published analysis was carried out like this. For normalization, 1 million high-quality reads, each with a distinct molecular identifier, were randomly selected from each sample. Reads sharing molecular identifiers were discarded rather than binned into consensus sequences. CDR3 identification, clonotype clustering and error correction used MiTCR with a Q25 quality threshold and the strictest error-elimination algorithm. Lower-bound total TCR beta diversity was estimated with a nonparametric unseen species model using Euler transformation. TCRdb reanalyzed the raw reads on its own, using fastp at Q25 for trimming and MiXCR for clone calling, and kept in-frame beta chains. Rows with one shared CDR3 protein collapse into an entry with the most common genes and DNA. The V and J calls come from TCRdb's annotation, not from the publication. A total of 1.6 million or so distinct CDR3 sequences appear in this sample, roughly a third of them only once. About 10% of the sample lies in the top ten.

The chain couples TRBV7-9 to TRBJ1-2; the D gene cannot be named for sure. The specimen was blood. This TCR derives from a woman aged 30 to 39 in good health. The CDR3 is CASSQMGSLPYGYTF. The DNA reads as follows: TGTGCCAGCAGCCAAATGGGATCTTTGCCTTATGGCTACACCTTC.